Listed here is a single TCR beta chain. The clone's antigen remains unknown. Base quality data are lacking; no much larger clone is found one base away. The data originate from a study of preoperative IRX-2 immunotherapy in early breast cancer (dated by TCRdb to about 2019). The receptor library was made with the immunoSEQ multiplex PCR assay. Sourced from immuneACCESS, this table was stored by TCRdb with only in-frame sequences that have V and J called. A share of the clones is absent; for the studies checked, an unresolved V gene accounts for under half, and the remainder has no known explanation. This sample is represented by approximately 28,000 clones; 82% of them were singletons. About 3.3% of the sample belongs to the ten largest clones. Taken with the paper, the label for treatment or condition translates to: preoperative locoregional IRX-2 cytokine immunotherapy. The samples were obtained from a phase Ib study that tested preoperative, locoregional IRX-2 cytokine immunotherapy designed to prime immune responses. Before surgery, IRX-2 was given to the donors, who were patients with early-stage breast cancer.

The CDR3 spans 14 residues, from the cysteine through the phenylalanine. Left in the record is the CDR3 DNA by itself, 42 bases read in frame from the first base. Based on the germline V gene, the CDR1 and CDR2 sequences are SGHRS and YFSETQ. V loses 1 base, J loses 3 bases, and the germline ends lie 11 bases apart. This TCR derives from a human donor with breast cancer. Sample collection was performed from a patient treated with IRX-2 immunotherapy. The chain couples TRBV5-1 to TRBJ2-7; 5 matching bases give a weak D call of TRBD1. The CDR3 region reads CASSLKKGNYEQYF. The sequenced DNA: TGCGCCAGCAGCTTGAAAAAGGGGAACTACGAGCAGTACTTC. Joined to the reference TRBV5-1 and TRBJ2-7 proteins, this CDR3 gives the full variable domain: KAGVTQTPRYLIKTRGQQVTLSCSPISGHRSVSWYQQTPGQGLQFLFEYFSETQRNKGNFPGRFSGRQFSNSRSEMNVSTLELGDSALYLCASSLKKGNYEQYFGPGTRLTVT.